What follows is one TCR beta chain and its context. The target antigen is unknown. This sample stems from a study of shared clonotypes between healthy human individuals. Study-wide results and limits: Blood alone was sampled, and tissue repertoires likely differ.

For genomic DNA, unsorted samples relied on around 81 million PBMCs. Some clones are missing from TCRdb's copy, which holds only in-frame ones; the method was immunoSEQ multiplex PCR. In the table there are about 490,000 clones, about 78% of which are singletons. Germline values: CDR1 LGHNA, CDR2 YNFKEQ. This CDR3 is built from 15 residues. Trimming left V 0 bases short and J 2 bases short, with 10 bases between. The sample comprised PBMCs. The chain joins TRBV4-2 to TRBJ2-5; D not certain. The sequence came from a woman in her thirties or forties in good health. Some clones in this sample may be carry-over from other donors' samples. The CDR3 DNA is TGTGCCAGCAGCCAAGATGGCGGTTCTCAAGAGACCCAGTACTTC. It is translated as CASSQDGGSQETQYF.